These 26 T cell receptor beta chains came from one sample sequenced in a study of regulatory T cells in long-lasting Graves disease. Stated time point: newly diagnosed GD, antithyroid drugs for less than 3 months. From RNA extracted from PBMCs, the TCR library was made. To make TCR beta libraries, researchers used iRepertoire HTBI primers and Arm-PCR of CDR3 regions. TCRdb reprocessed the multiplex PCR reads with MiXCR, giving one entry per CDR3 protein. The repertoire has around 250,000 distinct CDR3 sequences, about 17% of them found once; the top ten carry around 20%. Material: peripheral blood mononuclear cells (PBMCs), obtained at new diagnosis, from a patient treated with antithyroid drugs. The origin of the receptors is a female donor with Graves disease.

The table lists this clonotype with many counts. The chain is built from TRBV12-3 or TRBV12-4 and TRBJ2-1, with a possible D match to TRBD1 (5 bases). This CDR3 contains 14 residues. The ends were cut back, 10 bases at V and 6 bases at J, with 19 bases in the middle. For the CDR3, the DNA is TGTGCCACCGTGGACACCAATCACGGCAATGAGCAGTTCTTC. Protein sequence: CATVDTNHGNEQFF.

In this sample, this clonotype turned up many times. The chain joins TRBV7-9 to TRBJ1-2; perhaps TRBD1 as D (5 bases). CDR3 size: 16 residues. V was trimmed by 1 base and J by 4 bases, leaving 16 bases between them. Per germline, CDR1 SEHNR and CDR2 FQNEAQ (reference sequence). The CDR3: CASSLGGVAEAYGYTF. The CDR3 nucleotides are TGTGCCAGCAGCTTAGGGGGGGTCGCCGAGGCCTATGGCTACACCTTC.

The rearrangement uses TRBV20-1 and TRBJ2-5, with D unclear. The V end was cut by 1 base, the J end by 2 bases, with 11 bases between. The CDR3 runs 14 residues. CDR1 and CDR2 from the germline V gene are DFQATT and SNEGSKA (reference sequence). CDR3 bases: TGCAGTGCTAGAGTGAGACTGCAACAAGAGACCCAGTACTTC. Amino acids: CSARVRLQQETQYF.

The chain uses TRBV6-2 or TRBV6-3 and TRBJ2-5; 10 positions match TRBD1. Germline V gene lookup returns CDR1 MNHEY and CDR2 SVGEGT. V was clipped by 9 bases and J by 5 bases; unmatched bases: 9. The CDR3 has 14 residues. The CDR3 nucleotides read TGTGCCAGTGTCCGGGACAGGGGTGGGGAGACCCAGTACTTC. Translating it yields CASVRDRGGETQYF.

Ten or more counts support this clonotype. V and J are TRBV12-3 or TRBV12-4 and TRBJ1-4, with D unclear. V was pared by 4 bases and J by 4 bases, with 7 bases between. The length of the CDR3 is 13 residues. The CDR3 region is CASSYGSNEKLFF. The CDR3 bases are TGTGCCAGCAGTTACGGGAGTAATGAAAAACTGTTTTTT.

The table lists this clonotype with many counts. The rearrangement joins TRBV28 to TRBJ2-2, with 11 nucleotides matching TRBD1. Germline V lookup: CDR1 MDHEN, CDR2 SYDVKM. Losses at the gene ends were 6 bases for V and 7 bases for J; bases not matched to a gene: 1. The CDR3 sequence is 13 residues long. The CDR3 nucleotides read TGTGCCAGCAGGGGACAGGGGGTCGGGGAGCTGTTTTTT. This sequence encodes CASRGQGVGELFF.

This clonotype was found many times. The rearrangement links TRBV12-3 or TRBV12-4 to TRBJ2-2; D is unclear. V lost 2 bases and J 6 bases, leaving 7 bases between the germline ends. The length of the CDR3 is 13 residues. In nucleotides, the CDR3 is TGTGCCAGCAGTTTATTGAGATCCGGGGAGCTGTTTTTT. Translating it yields CASSLLRSGELFF.

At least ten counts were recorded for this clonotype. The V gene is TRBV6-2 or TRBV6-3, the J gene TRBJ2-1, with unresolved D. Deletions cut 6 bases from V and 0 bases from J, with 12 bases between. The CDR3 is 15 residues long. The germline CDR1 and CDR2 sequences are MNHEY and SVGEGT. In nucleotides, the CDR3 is TGTGCCAGCAGCCAGACCTTGAACTCCTACAATGAGCAGTTCTTC. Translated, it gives CASSQTLNSYNEQFF.

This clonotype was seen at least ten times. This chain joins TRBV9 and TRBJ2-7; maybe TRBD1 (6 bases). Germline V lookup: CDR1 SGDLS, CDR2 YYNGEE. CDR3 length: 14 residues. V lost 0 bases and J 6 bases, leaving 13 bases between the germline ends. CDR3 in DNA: TGTGCCAGCAGCGTAGGGGGACAAGCACTCGAGCAGTACTTC. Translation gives CASSVGGQALEQYF.

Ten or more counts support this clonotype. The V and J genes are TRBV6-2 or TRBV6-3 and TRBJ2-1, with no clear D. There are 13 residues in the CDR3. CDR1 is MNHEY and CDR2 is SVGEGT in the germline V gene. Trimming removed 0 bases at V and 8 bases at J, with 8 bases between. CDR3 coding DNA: TGTGCCAGCAGTTACTCAGTAGGTGATGAGCAGTTCTTC. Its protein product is CASSYSVGDEQFF.

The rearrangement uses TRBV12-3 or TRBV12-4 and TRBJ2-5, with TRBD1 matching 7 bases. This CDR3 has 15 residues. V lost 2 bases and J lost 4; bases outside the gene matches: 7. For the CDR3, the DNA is TGTGCCAGCAGTTTACAGGGGGTCAAGGGAGAGACCCAGTACTTC. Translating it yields CASSLQGVKGETQYF.

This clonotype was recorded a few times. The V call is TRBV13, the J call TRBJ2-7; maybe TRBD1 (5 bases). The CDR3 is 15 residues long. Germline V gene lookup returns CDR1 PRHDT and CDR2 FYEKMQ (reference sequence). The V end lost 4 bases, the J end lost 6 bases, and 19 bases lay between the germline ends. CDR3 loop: CASSSGIGFLSEQYF. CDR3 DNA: TGTGCCAGCAGCTCAGGGATAGGGTTTTTATCCGAGCAGTACTTC.

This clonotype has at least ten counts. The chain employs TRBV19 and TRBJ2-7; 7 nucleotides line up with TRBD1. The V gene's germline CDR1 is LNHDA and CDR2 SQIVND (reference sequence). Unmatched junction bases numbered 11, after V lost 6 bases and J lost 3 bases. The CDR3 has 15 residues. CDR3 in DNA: TGTGCCAGTAGCCTCTCGGGACAGCCAAGCTACGAGCAGTACTTC. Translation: CASSLSGQPSYEQYF.

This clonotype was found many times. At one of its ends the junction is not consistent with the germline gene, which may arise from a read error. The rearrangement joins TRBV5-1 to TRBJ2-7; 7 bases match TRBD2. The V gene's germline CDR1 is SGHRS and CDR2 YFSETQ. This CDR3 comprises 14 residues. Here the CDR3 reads CASSLGLLSYEQYF. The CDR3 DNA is TGTGCCAGCAGCTTGGGACTACTCTCCTACGAGCAGTACTTC.

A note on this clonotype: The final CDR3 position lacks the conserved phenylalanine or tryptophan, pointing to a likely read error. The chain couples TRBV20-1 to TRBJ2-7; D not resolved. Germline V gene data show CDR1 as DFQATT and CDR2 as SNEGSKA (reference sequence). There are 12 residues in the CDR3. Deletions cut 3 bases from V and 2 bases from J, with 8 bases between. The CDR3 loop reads CSASGQTYEQYL. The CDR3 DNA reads TGCAGTGCTAGCGGTCAGACCTACGAGCAGTACTTA.

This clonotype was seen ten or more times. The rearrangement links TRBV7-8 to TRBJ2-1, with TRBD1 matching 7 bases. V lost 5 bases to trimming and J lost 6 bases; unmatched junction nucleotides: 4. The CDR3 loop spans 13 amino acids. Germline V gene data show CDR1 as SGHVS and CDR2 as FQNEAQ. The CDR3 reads CASSQGTANEQFF. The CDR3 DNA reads TGTGCCAGCAGCCAGGGGACAGCCAATGAGCAGTTCTTC.

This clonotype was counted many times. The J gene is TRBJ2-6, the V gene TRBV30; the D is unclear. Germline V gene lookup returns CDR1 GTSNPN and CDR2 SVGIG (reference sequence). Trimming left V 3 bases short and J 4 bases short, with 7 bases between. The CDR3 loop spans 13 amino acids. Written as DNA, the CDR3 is TGTGCCTGGAGCTCGTCGGGGGCCAACGTCCTGACTTTC. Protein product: CAWSSSGANVLTF.

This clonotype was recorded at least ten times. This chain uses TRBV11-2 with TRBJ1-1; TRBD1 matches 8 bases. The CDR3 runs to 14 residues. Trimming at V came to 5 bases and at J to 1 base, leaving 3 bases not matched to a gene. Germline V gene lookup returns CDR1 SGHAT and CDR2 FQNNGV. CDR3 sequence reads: CASSAGQANTEAFF. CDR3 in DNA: TGTGCCAGCAGCGCGGGACAGGCGAACACTGAAGCTTTCTTT.

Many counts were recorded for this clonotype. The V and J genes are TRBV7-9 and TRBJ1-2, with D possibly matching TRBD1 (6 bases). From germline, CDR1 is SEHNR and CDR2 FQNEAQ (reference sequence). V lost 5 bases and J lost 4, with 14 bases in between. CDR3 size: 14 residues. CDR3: CASSPQRDTYGYTF. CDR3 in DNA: TGTGCCAGCAGCCCGCAACGGGACACCTATGGCTACACCTTC. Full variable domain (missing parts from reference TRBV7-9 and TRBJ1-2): DTGVSQNPRHKITKRGQNVTFRCDPISEHNRLYWYRQTLGQGPEFLTYFQNEAQLEKSRLLSDRFSAERPKGSFSTLEIQRTEQGDSAMYLCASSPQRDTYGYTFGSGTRLTVV.

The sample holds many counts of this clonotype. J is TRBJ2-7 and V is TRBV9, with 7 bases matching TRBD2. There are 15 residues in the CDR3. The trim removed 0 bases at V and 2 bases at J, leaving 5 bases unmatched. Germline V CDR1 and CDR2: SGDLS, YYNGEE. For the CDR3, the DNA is TGTGCCAGCAGCGTAGATCCTAGCGGAGCCTACGAGCAGTACTTC. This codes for CASSVDPSGAYEQYF.

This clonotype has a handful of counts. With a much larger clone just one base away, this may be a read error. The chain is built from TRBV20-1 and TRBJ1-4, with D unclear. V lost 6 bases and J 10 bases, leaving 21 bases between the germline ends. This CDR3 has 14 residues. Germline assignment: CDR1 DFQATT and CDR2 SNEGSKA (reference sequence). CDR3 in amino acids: CSAQHTRAVGKLFF. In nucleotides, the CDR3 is TGCAGTGCCCAACATACCCGGGCAGTAGGAAAACTGTTTTTT.

CDR3 loop: CASRSRLNTEAFF. The CDR3, as DNA: TGTGCCAGCAGATCTCGACTGAACACTGAAGCTTTCTTT. V is TRBV12-3 or TRBV12-4 and J is TRBJ1-1; D not certain. There are 13 residues in the CDR3. V was cut by 6 bases and J by 0 bases, with 8 bases left in between.

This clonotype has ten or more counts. CDR3 amino acids: CASSSGTALEQYF. The CDR3 DNA follows: TGTGCCAGCAGCTCCGGGACAGCCCTGGAGCAGTACTTC. The chain recombines TRBV11-2 with TRBJ2-7, with TRBD1 matching 7 bases. The trim removed 4 bases at V and 7 bases at J, leaving 7 bases unmatched. Germline V gene lookup returns CDR1 SGHAT and CDR2 FQNNGV. The CDR3 runs to 13 residues. Full variable domain (missing parts from reference TRBV11-2 and TRBJ2-7): EAGVAQSPRYKIIEKRQSVAFWCNPISGHATLYWYQQILGQGPKLLIQFQNNGVVDDSQLPKDRFSAERLKGVDSTLKIQPAKLEDSAVYLCASSSGTALEQYFGPGTRLTVT.

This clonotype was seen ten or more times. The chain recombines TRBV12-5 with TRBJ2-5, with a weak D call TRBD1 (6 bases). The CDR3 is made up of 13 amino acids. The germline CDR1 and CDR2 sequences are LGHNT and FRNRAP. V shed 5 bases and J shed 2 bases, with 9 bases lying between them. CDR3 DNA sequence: TGTGCTAGTGGTCGACAGGAACAAGAGACCCAGTACTTC. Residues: CASGRQEQETQYF. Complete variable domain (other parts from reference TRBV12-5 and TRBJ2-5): DARVTQTPRHKVTEMGQEVTMRCQPILGHNTVFWYRQTMMQGLELLAYFRNRAPLDDSGMPKDRFSAEMPDATLATLKIQPSEPRDSAVYFCASGRQEQETQYFGPGTRLLVL.

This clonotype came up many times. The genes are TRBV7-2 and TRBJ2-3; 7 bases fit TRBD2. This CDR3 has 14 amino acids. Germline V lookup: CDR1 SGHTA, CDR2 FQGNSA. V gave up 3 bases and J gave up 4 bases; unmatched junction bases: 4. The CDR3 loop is CASSFGGSSDTQYF. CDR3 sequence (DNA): TGTGCCAGCAGCTTCGGCGGGAGCTCAGATACGCAGTATTTT. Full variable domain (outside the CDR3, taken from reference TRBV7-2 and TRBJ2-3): GAGVSQSPSNKVTEKGKDVELRCDPISGHTALYWYRQSLGQGLEFLIYFQGNSAPDKSGLPSDRFSAERTGGSVSTLTIQRTQQEDSAVYLCASSFGGSSDTQYFGPGTRLTVL.

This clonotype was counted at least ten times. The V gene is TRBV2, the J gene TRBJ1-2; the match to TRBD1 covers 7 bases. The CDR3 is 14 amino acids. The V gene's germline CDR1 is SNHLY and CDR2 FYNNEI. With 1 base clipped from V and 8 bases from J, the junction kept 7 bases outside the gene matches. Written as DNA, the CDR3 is TGTGCCAGCAGTGAAGGTCGACAGGGACGCGGCTACACCTTC. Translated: CASSEGRQGRGYTF.